This T cell receptor beta chain appears in the sequencing data of a study of identical twins. CDR3 length: 15 amino acids. Per the germline V gene, CDR1 is MDHEN and CDR2 is SYDVKM. V lost 5 bases to trimming and J lost 6 bases; unmatched junction nucleotides: 12. From the 5' RACE reads, TCRdb called clonotypes with MiXCR, one entry per CDR3 protein. The sample lists 500,000 or so distinct CDR3 sequences, approximately 15% occurring once. This sample also belongs to another study, concerning yellow fever vaccine responses in identical twins.

This TCR was recovered from a woman aged 18-29 years in good health. Sequenced material: CD4+ T cells sorted from blood. The V call is TRBV28, the J call TRBJ2-7, with 8 bases identical to TRBD2. The CDR3 region is CASSARGGVAGEQYF. CDR3 bases: TGTGCCAGCAGTGCCCGGGGGGGGGTAGCGGGCGAGCAGTACTTC.